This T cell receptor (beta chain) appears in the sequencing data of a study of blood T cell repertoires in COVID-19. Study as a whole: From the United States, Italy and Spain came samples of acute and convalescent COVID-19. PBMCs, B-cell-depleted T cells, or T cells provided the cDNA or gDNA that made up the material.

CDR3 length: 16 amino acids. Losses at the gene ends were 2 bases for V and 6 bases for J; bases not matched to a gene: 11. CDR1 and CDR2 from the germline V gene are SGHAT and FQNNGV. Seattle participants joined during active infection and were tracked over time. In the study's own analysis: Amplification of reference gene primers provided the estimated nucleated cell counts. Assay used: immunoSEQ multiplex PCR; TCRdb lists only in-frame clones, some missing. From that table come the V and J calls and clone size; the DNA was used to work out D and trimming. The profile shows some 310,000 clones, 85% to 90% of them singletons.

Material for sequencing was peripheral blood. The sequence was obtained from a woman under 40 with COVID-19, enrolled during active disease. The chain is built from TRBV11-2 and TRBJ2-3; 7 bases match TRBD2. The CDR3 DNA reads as TGTGCCAGCAGCTTATATGGGGGAGGGCCCGCCGATACGCAGTATTTT. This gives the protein CASSLYGGGPADTQYF.